The 5 T cell receptor beta chains below come from one sample, sequenced in a study of beta chain features in type 1 diabetes. The isolated RNA, all of it, was reverse transcribed, so expressed TCRB transcripts were what got sequenced. Assay used: immunoSEQ multiplex PCR; TCRdb lists only in-frame clones, some missing. The profile shows 95,000 to 150,000 clones, around 16% of them singletons. Study-wide results and caveats: In every one of the four CD4+ subsets, TCRB CDR3s were moderately but significantly shorter in Type 1 diabetes patients.

Their antigen targets remain unknown. What was sequenced was central memory CD4+ T cells from blood. Receptor source: a man between 18 and 35 years old with type 1 diabetes.

This clone was found a few times. The chain couples TRBV7-2 to TRBJ2-7; D gene ambiguous. The germline V gene encodes CDR1 SGHTA and CDR2 FQGNSA. Deletions cut 5 bases from V and 6 bases from J, with 17 bases between. This CDR3 comprises 14 residues. The CDR3: CASSQARNNGEQYF. The CDR3 nucleotides read TGTGCCAGCAGCCAGGCTCGGAACAACGGCGAGCAGTACTTC.

This clone has more than one count but fewer than ten. The chain recombines TRBV5-1 with TRBJ2-5; 9 bases fit TRBD2. The CDR3 loop spans 15 amino acids. With 4 bases clipped from V and 2 bases from J, the junction kept 6 bases outside the gene matches. CDR1 and CDR2 (germline): SGHRS, YFSETQ. CDR3 loop: CASSPPSGTQETQYF. The DNA of the CDR3 is TGCGCCAGCAGCCCACCTAGCGGGACTCAAGAGACCCAGTACTTC.

This clone occurred a few times. The chain joins TRBV5-1 to TRBJ2-5; tentatively, D is TRBD1 or TRBD2 (6 bases each). Trimming left V 1 base short and J 2 bases short, with 15 bases between. The germline CDR1 and CDR2 sequences are SGHRS and YFSETQ. CDR3 size: 16 residues. DNA of the CDR3: TGCGCCAGCAGCTTGTCATCAGGAGGGGGTCAAGAGACCCAGTACTTC. Protein sequence: CASSLSSGGGQETQYF.

V usage is TRBV7-2 and J usage is TRBJ2-1; D may be TRBD1 or TRBD2 (5 bases each). Between the trimmed V and J ends, which lost 8 bases and 8 bases, there was a span of 16 bases. This CDR3 is 13 amino acids long. Germline V gives CDR1 SGHTA, CDR2 FQGNSA. This chain's CDR3 is CASLLTGGDEQFF. DNA for the CDR3: TGTGCCAGCCTTTTAACTGGGGGTGATGAGCAGTTCTTC.

Points on this clone: The same CDR3 is also encoded by other DNA sequences in this sample. This chain links TRBV7-9 with TRBJ1-5, with D tentatively TRBD1 (6 bases). CDR1 is SEHNR, CDR2 FQNEAQ, per germline (reference sequence). Between the trimmed V and J ends, which lost 1 base and 6 bases, there was a span of 16 bases. The CDR3 runs 16 residues. The CDR3 loop is CASSLGLDRSGQPQHF. The CDR3 DNA sequence: TGTGCCAGCAGCTTAGGTCTTGACAGGTCAGGTCAGCCCCAGCATTTT.